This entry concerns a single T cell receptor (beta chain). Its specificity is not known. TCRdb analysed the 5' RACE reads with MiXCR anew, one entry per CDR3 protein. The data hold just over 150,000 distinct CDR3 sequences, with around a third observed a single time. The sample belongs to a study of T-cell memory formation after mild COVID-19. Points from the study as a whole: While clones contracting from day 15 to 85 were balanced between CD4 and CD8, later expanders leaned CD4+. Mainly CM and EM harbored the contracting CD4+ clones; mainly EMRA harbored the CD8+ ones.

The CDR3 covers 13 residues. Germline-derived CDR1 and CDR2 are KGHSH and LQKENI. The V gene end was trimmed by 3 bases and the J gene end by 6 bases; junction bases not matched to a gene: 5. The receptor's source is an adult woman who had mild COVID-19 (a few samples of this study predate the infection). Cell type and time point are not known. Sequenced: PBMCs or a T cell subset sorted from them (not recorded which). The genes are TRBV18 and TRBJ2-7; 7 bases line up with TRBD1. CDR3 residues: CASSPTAGGEQYF. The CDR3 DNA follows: TGTGCCAGCTCACCCACCGCAGGGGGCGAGCAGTACTTC.